This T cell receptor beta chain derives from a study of cytomegalovirus exposure and HLA in healthy donors. Study background: There were around 100 million unique TCR beta sequences, drawn from 150 million to 200 million T cells, in an earlier analysis. The study's findings and limits: TCR beta V- and J-gene trimming was later associated with a missense DCLRE1C variant.

This CDR3 is built from 8 residues. Germline V gene sequence: CDR1 DFQATT, CDR2 SNEGSKA (reference sequence). Regarding this clone: Its antigen is currently unknown. Its ends do not fully match the called genes, so a read error is possible.

The PCR used 60 Vbeta and 13 Jbeta primers. Original analysis: Unique TCR beta chains totaled roughly 79 million in a later count, with approximately 11 million of them shared. The repertoire was sequenced with immunoSEQ multiplex PCR; TCRdb's copy has only in-frame clones and lacks some. That table is the source of V, J and clone size, and D and trimming were worked out from the DNA. The table records some 120,000 clones, 65% to 90% of them present only once. The TCR originated in a middle-aged woman in good health and CMV-seronegative. The source material was PBMCs. V is TRBV20-1 and J is TRBJ2-1, with D possibly matching TRBD2 (5 bases). CDR3 DNA sequence: TGCAGTGCACCGAGGGTTGTCTTC. Protein: CSAPRVVF.